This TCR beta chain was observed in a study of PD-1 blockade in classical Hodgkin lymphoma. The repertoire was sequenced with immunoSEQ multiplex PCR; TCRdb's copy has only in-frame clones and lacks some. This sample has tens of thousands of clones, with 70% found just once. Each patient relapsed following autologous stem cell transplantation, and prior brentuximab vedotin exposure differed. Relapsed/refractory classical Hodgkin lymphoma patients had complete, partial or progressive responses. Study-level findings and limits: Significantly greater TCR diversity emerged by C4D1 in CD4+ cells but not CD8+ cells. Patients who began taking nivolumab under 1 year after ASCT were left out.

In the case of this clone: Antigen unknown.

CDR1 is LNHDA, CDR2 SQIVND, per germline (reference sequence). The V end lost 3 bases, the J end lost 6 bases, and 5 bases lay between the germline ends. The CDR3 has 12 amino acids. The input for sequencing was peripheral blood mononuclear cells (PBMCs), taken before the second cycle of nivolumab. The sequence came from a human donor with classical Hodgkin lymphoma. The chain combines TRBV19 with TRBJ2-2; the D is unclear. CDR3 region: CASSIRSGELFF. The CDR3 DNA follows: TGTGCCAGTAGTATTCGTTCCGGGGAGCTGTTTTTT.